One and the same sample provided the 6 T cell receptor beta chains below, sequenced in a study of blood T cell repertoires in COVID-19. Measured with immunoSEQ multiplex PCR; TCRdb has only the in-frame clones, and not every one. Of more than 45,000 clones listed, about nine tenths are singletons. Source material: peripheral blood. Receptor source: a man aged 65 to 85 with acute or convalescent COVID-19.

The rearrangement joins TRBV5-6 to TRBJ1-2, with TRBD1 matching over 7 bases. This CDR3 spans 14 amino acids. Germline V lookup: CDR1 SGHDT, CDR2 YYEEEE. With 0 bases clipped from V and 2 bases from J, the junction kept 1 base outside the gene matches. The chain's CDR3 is CASSLGTGNYGYTF. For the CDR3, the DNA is TGTGCCAGCAGCTTGGGGACAGGCAACTATGGCTACACCTTC.

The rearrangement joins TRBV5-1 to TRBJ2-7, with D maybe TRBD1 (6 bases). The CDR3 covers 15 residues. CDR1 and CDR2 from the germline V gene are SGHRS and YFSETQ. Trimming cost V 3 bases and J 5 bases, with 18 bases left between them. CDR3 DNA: TGCGCCAGCAGCTACGGGGACACCCCAAGGGACGAGCAGTACGTC. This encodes CASSYGDTPRDEQYV.

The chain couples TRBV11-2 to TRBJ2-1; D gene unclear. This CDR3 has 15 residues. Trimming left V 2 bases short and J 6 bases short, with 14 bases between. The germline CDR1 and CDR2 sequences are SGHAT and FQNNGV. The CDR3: CASSLLRTELNEQFF. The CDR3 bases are TGTGCCAGCAGCTTACTCCGAACAGAGCTCAATGAGCAGTTCTTC.

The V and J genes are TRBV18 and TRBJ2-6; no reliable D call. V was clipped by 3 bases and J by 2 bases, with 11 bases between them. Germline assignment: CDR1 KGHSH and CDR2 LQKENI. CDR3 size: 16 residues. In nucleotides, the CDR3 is TGTGCCAGCTCACCGGGCTCAAACCCTGGGGCCAACGTCCTGACTTTC. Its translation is CASSPGSNPGANVLTF.

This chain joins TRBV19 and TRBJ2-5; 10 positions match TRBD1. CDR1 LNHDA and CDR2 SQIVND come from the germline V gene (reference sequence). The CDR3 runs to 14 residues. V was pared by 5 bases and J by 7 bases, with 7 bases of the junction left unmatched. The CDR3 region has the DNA TGTGCCAGTAGTCTAGGGACAGGGGTTAGGACCCAGTACTTC. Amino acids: CASSLGTGVRTQYF.

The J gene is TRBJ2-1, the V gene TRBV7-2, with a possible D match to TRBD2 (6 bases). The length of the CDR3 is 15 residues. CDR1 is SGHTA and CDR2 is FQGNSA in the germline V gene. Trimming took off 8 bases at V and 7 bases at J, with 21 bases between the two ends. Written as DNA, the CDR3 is TGTGCCAGCCTCTTTAGGAGGGCCGGTAATAATGAGCAGTTCTTC. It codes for CASLFRRAGNNEQFF.